The sequence of this TCR beta chain was determined in a study of blood T cell repertoires in COVID-19. The CDR3 spans 16 residues. Profiling relied on immunoSEQ multiplex PCR, and the TCRdb table lists in-frame clones only, not all of them. In the table there are about 200,000 clones, roughly 85% of which are singletons. This receptor was identified in a man aged 35 to 55 who had recovered from COVID-19. Sequenced sample: PBMCs or T cells enriched from blood (not recorded which). The gene calls are TRBV1 and TRBJ2-3; the table's TRBD2 call for D was not verified on the DNA. TRBV1 is labeled a pseudogene. The CDR3 here is CTSSQVRRVCTDTQYF. CDR3 DNA: TGCACCAGCAGCCAAGTTCGTCGGGTTTGCACAGATACGCAGTATTTT.